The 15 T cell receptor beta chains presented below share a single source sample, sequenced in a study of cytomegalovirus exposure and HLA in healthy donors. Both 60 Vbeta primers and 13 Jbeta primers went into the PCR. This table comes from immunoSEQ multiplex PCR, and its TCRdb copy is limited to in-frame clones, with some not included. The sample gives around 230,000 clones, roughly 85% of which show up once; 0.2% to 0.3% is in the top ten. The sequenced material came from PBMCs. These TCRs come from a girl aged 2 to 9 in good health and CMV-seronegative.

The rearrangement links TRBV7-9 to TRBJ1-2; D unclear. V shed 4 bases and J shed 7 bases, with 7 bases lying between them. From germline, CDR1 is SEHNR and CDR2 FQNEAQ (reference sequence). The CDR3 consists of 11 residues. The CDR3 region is CASSSMSGYTF. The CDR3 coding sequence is TGTGCCAGCAGCTCTATGTCTGGCTACACCTTC.

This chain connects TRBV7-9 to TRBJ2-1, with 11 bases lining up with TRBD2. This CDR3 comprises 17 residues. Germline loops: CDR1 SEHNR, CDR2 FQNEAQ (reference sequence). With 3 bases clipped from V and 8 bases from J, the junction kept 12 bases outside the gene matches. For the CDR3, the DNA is TGTGCCAGCAGCTTTAGGGCCACTAGCGGGAGTTCCTATGAGCAGTTCTTC. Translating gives CASSFRATSGSSYEQFF.

The CDR3 region is CASSQRGSNEQFF. CDR3 DNA sequence: TGCGCCAGCAGCCAGAGGGGGAGCAATGAGCAGTTCTTC. The chain combines TRBV4-1 with TRBJ2-1, with D possibly TRBD1 on 6 matching bases. The V end lost 3 bases, the J end lost 6 bases, and 9 bases lay between the germline ends. This CDR3 has 13 residues. The V gene's germline CDR1 is MGHRA and CDR2 YSYEKL.

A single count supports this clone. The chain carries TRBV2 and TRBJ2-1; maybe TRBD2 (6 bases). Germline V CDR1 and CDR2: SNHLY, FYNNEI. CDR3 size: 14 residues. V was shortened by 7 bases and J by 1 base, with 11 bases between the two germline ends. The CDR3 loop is CASMGLLSYNEQFF. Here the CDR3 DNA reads TGTGCCAGCATGGGACTTCTGTCCTACAATGAGCAGTTCTTC.

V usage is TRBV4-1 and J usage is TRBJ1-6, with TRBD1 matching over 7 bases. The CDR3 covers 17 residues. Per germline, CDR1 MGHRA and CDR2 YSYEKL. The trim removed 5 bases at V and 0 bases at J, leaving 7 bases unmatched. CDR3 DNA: TGCGCCAGCAGCACGCAAACAGGGGCCTCCTATAATTCACCCCTCCACTTT. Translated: CASSTQTGASYNSPLHF.

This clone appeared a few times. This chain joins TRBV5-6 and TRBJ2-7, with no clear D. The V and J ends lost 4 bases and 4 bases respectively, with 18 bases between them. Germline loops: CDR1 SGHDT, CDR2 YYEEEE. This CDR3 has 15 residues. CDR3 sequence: CASSPAGVGGYEQYF. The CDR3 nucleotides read TGTGCCAGCAGCCCGGCAGGTGTAGGTGGGTACGAGCAGTACTTC.

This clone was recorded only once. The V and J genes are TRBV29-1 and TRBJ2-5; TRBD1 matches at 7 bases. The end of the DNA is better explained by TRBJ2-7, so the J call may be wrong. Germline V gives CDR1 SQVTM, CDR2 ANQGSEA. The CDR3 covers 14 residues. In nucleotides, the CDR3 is TGCAGCGTGAAAAGGGGGCCCGAGGGATACGAGCAGTACTTC. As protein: CSVKRGPEGYEQYF.

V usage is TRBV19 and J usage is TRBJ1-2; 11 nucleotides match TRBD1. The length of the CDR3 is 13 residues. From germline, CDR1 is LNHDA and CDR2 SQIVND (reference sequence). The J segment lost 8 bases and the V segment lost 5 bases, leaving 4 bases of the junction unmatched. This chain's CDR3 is CASSLGTGGGYTF. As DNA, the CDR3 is TGTGCCAGTAGTCTTGGGACAGGGGGAGGCTACACCTTC.

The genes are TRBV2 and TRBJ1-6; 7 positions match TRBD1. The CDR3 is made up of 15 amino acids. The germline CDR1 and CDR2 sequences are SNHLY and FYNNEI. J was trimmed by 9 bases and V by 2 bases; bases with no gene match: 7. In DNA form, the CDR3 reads TGTGCCAGCAGTGAACGTACAGGGGAAGGTTCACCCCTCCACTTT. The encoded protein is CASSERTGEGSPLHF.

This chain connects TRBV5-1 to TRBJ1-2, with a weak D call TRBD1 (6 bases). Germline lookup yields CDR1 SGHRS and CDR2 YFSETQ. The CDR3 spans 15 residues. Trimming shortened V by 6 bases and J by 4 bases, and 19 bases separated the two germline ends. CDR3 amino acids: CASNPAGGLSYGYTF. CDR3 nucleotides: TGCGCCAGCAACCCGGCTGGGGGCCTCAGCTATGGCTACACCTTC.

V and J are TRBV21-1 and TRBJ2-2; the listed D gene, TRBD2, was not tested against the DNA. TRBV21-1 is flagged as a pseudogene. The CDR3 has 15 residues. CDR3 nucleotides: TGTGCCAGCAGCCACGCTATTTCGTGCACCGGGGAGCTGTTTTTT. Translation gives CASSHAISCTGELFF.

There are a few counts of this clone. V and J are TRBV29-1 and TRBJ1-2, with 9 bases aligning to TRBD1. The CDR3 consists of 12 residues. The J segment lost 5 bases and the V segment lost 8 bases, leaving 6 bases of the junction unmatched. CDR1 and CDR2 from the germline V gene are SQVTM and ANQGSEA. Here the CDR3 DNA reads TGCAGCTTCCGGACAGGGGAGTATGGCTACACCTTC. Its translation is CSFRTGEYGYTF.

CDR3 coding DNA: TGTGCCAGCAGCCAAGAAACAGCGGTCCAAGAGACCCAGTACTTC. Its translation is CASSQETAVQETQYF. The V gene is TRBV4-2, the J gene TRBJ2-5, with D perhaps matching TRBD2 (5 bases). CDR3 length: 15 amino acids. Trimming removed 0 bases at V and 1 base at J, with 9 bases between. CDR1 and CDR2 from the germline V gene are LGHNA and YNFKEQ.

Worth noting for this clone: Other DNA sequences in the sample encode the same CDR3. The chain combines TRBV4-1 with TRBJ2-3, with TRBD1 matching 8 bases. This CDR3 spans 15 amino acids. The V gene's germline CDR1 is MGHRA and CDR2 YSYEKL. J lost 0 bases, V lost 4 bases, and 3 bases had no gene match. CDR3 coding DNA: TGCGCCAGCAGCCTTCGGACAGGGAGCACAGATACGCAGTATTTT. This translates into CASSLRTGSTDTQYF.

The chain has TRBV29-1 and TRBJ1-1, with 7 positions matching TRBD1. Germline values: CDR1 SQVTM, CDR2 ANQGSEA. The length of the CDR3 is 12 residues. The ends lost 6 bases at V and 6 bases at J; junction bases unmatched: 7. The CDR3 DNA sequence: TGCAGCGTCGACAGGGTGTTCGCTGAAGCTTTCTTT. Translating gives CSVDRVFAEAFF.